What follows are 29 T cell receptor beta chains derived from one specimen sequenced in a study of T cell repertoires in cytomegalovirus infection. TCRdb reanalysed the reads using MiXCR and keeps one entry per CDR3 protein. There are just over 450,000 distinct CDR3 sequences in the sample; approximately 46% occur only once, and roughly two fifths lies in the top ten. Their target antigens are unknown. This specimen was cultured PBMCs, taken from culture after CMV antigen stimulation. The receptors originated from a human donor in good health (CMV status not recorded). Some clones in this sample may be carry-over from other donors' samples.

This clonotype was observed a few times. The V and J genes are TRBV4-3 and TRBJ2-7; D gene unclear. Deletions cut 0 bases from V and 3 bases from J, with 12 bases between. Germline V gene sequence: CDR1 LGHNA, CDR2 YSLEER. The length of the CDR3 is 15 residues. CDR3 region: CASSQEVGRFYEQYF. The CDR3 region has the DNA TGCGCCAGCAGCCAAGAGGTGGGCAGATTCTACGAGCAGTACTTC.

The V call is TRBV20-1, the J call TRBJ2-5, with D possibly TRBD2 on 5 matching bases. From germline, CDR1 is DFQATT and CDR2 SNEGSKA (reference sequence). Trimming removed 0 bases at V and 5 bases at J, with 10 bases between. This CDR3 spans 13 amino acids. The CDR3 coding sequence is TGCAGTGCTAGAGACGGACTTCTGGAGACCCAGTACTTC. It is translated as CSARDGLLETQYF.

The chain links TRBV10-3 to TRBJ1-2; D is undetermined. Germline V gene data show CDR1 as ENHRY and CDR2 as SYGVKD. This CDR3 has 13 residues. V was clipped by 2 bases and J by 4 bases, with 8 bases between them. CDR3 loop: CAISERAAYGYTF. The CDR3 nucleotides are TGTGCCATCAGTGAGAGGGCGGCCTATGGCTACACCTTC.

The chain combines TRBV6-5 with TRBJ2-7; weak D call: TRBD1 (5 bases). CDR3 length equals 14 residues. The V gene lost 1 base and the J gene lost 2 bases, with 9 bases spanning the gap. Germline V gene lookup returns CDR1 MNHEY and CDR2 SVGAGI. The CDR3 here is CASSYLTVPYEQYF. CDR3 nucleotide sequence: TGTGCCAGCAGTTACTTGACAGTTCCCTACGAGCAGTACTTC.

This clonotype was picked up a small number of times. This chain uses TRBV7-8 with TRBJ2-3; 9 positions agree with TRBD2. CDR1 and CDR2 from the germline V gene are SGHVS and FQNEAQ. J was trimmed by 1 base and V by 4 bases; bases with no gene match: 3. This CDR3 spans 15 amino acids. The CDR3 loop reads CASSWGGGGTDTQYF. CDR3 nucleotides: TGTGCCAGCAGCTGGGGCGGGGGGGGCACAGATACGCAGTATTTT.

CDR3 residues: CASRGQGAPEAFF. DNA of the CDR3: TGTGCCAGCAGGGGACAGGGGGCTCCTGAAGCTTTCTTT. V and J are TRBV12-3 or TRBV12-4 and TRBJ1-1; the match to TRBD1 covers 12 bases. The CDR3 loop spans 13 amino acids. With V trimmed by 6 bases and J by 6 bases, 2 bases remained unmatched.

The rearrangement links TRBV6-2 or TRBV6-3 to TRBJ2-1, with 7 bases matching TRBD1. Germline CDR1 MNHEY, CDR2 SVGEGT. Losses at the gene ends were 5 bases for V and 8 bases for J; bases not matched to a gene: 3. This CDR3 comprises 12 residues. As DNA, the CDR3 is TGTGCCAGCAGTATCAGGGGGTATGAGCAGTTCTTC. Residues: CASSIRGYEQFF.

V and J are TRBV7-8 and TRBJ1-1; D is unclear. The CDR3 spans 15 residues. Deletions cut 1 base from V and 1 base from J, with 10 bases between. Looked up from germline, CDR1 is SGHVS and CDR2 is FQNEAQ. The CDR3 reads CASSLEGGGNTEAFF. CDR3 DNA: TGTGCCAGCAGCTTAGAGGGCGGCGGGAACACTGAAGCTTTCTTT.

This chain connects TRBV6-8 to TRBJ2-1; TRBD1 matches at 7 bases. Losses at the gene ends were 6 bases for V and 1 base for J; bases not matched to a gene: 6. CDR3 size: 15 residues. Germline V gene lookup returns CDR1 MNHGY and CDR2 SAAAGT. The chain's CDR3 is CASRKEQGSYNEQFF. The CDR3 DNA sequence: TGTGCCAGCAGAAAAGAACAGGGGTCCTACAATGAGCAGTTCTTC.

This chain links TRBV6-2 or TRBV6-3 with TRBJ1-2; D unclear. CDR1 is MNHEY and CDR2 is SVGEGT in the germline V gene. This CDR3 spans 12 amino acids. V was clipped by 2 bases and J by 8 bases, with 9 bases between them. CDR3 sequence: CASSYVTTGYTF. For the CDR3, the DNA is TGTGCCAGCAGTTACGTGACTACGGGCTACACCTTC.

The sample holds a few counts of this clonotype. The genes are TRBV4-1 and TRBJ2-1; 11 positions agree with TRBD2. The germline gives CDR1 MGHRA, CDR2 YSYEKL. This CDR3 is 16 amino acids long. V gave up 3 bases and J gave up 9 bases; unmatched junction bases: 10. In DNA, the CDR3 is TGCGCCAGCAGCCAGAAACTAGCGGGAGCGTGGACTGAGCAGTTCTTC. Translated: CASSQKLAGAWTEQFF.

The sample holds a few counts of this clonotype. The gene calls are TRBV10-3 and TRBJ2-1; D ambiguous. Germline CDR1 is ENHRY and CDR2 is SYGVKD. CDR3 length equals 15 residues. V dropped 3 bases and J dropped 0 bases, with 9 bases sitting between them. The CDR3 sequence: CAISEHSSSYNEQFF. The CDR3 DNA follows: TGTGCCATCAGTGAACACAGTAGCTCCTACAATGAGCAGTTCTTC.

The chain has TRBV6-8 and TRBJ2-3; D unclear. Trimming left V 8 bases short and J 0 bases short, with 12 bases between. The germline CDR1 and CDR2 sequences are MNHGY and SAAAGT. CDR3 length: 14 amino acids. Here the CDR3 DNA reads TGTGCCAGCTGGACCATTCTTAGCACAGATACGCAGTATTTT. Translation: CASWTILSTDTQYF.

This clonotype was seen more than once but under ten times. CDR3 sequence: CASSSRRPDTQYF. The CDR3 nucleotides read TGTGCCAGCAGCTCCCGTAGACCTGATACGCAGTATTTT. The chain recombines TRBV11-2 with TRBJ2-3; unclear D gene. Trimming cost V 4 bases and J 6 bases, with 11 bases left between them. The CDR3 has 13 residues. Germline CDR1 is SGHAT and CDR2 is FQNNGV.

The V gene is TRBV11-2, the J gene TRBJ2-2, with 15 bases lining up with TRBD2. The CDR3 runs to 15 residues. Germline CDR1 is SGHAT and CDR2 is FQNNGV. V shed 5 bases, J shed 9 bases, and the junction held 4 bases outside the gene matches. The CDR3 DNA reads TGTGCCAGCAGCCGGACTAGCGGGAGGGCTTGGGAGCTGTTTTTT. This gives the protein CASSRTSGRAWELFF.

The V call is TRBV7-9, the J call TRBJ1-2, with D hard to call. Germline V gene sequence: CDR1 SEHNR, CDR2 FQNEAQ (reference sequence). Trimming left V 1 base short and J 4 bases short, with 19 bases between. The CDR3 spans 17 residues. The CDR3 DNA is TGTGCCAGCAGCTTAGACTTTTTGCCAGCACCTCCCTATGGCTACACCTTC. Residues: CASSLDFLPAPPYGYTF. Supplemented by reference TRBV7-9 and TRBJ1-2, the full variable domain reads DTGVSQNPRHKITKRGQNVTFRCDPISEHNRLYWYRQTLGQGPEFLTYFQNEAQLEKSRLLSDRFSAERPKGSFSTLEIQRTEQGDSAMYLCASSLDFLPAPPYGYTFGSGTRLTVV.

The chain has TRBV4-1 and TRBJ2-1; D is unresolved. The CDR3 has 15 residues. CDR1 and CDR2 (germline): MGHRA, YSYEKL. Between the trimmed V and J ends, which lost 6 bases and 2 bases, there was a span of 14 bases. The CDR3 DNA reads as TGCGCCAGCAGTCAGATGATACCCCCCTACAATGAGCAGTTCTTC. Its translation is CASSQMIPPYNEQFF.

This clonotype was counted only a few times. In DNA, the CDR3 is TGTGCCAGCAGCTTCGAGGGGGTAACTGAAGCTTTCTTT. Its protein product is CASSFEGVTEAFF. The chain employs TRBV7-9 and TRBJ1-1; a possible D gene is TRBD1 (6 bases). CDR1 and CDR2 (germline): SEHNR, FQNEAQ (reference sequence). CDR3 length: 13 residues. Between the trimmed V and J ends, which lost 3 bases and 5 bases, there was a span of 10 bases.

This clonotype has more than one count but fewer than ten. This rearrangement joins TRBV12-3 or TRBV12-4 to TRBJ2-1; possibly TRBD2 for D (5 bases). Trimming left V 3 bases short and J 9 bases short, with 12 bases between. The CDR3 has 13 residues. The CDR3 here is CASSFERELEQFF. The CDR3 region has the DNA TGTGCCAGCAGTTTTGAGAGGGAGCTTGAGCAGTTCTTC.

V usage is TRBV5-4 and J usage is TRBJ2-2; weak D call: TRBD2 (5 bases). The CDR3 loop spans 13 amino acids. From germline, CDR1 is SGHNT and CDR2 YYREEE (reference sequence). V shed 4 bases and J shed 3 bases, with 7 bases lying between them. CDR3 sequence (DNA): TGTGCCAGCAGCCCGGACTACACCGGGGAGCTGTTTTTT. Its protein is CASSPDYTGELFF.

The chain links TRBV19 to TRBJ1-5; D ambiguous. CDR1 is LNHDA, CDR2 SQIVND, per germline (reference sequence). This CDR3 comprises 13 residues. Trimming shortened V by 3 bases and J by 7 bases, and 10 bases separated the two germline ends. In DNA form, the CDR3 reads TGTGCCAGTAGTATTCAGTACGACCAGCCCCAGCATTTT. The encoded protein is CASSIQYDQPQHF.

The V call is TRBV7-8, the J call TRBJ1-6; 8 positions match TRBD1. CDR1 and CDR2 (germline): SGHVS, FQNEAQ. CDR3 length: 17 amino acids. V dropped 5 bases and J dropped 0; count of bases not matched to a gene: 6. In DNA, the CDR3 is TGTGCCAGCAGCCTGACAGGGGAAAGCTCCTATAATTCACCCCTCCACTTT. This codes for CASSLTGESSYNSPLHF.

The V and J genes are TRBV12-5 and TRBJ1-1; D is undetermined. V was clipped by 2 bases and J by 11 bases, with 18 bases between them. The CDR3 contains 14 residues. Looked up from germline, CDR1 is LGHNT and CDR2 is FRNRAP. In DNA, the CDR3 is TGTGCTAGTGGTTTGTTTGCCGGGAGGTCGGGCGCTTTCTTT. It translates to CASGLFAGRSGAFF.

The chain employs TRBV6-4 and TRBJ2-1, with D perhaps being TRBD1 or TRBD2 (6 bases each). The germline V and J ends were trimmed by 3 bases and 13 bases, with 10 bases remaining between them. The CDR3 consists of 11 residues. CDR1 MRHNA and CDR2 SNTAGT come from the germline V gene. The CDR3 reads CASSEGGLQFF. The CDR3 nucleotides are TGTGCCAGCAGTGAGGGGGGCCTACAGTTCTTC.

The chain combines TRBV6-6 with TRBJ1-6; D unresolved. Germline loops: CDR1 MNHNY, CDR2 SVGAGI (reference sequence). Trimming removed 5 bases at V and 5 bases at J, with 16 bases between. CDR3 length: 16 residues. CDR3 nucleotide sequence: TGTGCCAGCAGTGAGCAGGTGATACGTCATAATTCACCCCTCCACTTT. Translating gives CASSEQVIRHNSPLHF.

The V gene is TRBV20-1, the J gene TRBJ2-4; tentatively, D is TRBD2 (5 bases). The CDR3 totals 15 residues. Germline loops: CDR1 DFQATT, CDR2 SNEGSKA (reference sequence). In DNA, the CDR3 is TGCAATAAAGCTGACACGGGATCATTGAAAAACATTCAGTACTTC. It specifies CNKADTGSLKNIQYF.

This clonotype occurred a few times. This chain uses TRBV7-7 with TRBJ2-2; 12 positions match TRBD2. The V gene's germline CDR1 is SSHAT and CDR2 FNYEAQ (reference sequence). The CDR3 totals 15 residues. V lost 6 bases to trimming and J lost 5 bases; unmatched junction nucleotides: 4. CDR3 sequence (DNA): TGTGCCAGCAGTTCTAGCGGGAGGGCGACCGGGGAGCTGTTTTTT. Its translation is CASSSSGRATGELFF.

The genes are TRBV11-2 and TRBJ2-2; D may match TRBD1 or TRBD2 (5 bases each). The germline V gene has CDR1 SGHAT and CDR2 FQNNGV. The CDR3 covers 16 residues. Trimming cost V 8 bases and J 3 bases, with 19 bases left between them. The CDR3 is CASAQIRDPDTGELFF. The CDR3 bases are TGTGCCAGCGCTCAAATCCGGGACCCAGACACCGGGGAGCTGTTTTTT.

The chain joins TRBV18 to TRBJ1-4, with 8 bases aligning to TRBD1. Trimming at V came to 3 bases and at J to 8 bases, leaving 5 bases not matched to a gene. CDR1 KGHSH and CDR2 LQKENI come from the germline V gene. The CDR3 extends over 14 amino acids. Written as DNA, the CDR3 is TGTGCCAGCTCACCGGACAGGGTGTCGGAAAAACTGTTTTTT. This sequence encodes CASSPDRVSEKLFF. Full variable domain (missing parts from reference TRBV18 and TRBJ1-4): NAGVMQNPRHLVRRRGQEARLRCSPMKGHSHVYWYRQLPEEGLKFMVYLQKENIIDESGMPKERFSAEFPKEGPSILRIQQVVRGDSAAYFCASSPDRVSEKLFFGSGTQLSVL.